This is a list of T cell receptor beta chains from one sample in a study of T-cell memory formation after mild COVID-19. TCRdb ran MiXCR on the 5' RACE reads and lists one entry per CDR3 protein. This sample yields about 320,000 distinct CDR3 sequences, of which around 15% are seen a single time; over 20% belongs to the top ten. Sequencing used PBMCs or a T cell subset sorted from them (not recorded which). These receptors came from a young man who had mild COVID-19 (a few samples of this study predate the infection). Cell type and time point are not known. Each CDR3 is given with its conserved first and last residue. A D gene is named only where the DNA matches it firmly. Some rows have no size entry. The others give once, few or many, or a class for an expanded clone.

v_gene: TRBV7-8; d_gene: .; j_gene: TRBJ1-4; abundance: .; CDR3nt: TGTGCCAGCAGCAAGTCACGGGTGGGAACTAATGAAAAACTGTTTTTT; CDR3aa: CASSKSRVGTNEKLFF
v_gene: TRBV7-9; d_gene: .; j_gene: TRBJ2-7; abundance: .; CDR3nt: TGTGCCAGCAGCCGGGGACGAAATGGCGAGCAGTACTTC; CDR3aa: CASSRGRNGEQYF
v_gene: TRBV6-2/TRBV6-3; d_gene: TRBD1; j_gene: TRBJ1-5; abundance: .; CDR3nt: TGTGCCAGCAGAAGCGGACAGGGATATCAGCCCCAGCATTTT; CDR3aa: CASRSGQGYQPQHF
v_gene: TRBV3-1; d_gene: TRBD1; j_gene: TRBJ1-2; abundance: few; CDR3nt: TGTGCCAGCAGCCAACAGGGGGTGAGGTATGGCTACACCTTC; CDR3aa: CASSQQGVRYGYTF
v_gene: TRBV9; d_gene: .; j_gene: TRBJ1-6; abundance: .; CDR3nt: TGTGCCAGCAGCCTAAATTCGAAACAGGTGGATAATTCACCCCTCCACTTT; CDR3aa: CASSLNSKQVDNSPLHF
v_gene: TRBV7-2; d_gene: .; j_gene: TRBJ2-6; abundance: .; CDR3nt: TGTGCCAGCAGCTTAGACGTACTCAGCTCTGGGGCCAACGTCCTGACTTTC; CDR3aa: CASSLDVLSSGANVLTF
v_gene: TRBV6-5; d_gene: .; j_gene: TRBJ1-1; abundance: few; CDR3nt: TGTGCCAGCAGTTACTCTCCCATGAACACTGAAGCTTTCTTT; CDR3aa: CASSYSPMNTEAFF
v_gene: TRBV6-2/TRBV6-3; d_gene: .; j_gene: TRBJ2-5; abundance: few; CDR3nt: TGTGCCAGCAGTTACTCGTTCAGGGGAGAGACCCAGTACTTC; CDR3aa: CASSYSFRGETQYF
v_gene: TRBV5-1; d_gene: .; j_gene: TRBJ1-2; abundance: few; CDR3nt: TGCGCCAGCAGATTGGAAGGGGCTTCTAACTATGGCTACACCTTC; CDR3aa: CASRLEGASNYGYTF
v_gene: TRBV6-6; d_gene: TRBD1; j_gene: TRBJ1-5; abundance: few; CDR3nt: TGTGCCAGCAGCAGCACTGGGACAGCTCAGCCCCAGCATTTT; CDR3aa: CASSSTGTAQPQHF
v_gene: TRBV4-3; d_gene: TRBD1; j_gene: TRBJ2-7; abundance: few; CDR3nt: TGCGCCAGCAGCCAGGAACCGACCGGGACAGTATACGAGCAGTACTTC; CDR3aa: CASSQEPTGTVYEQYF
v_gene: TRBV5-1; d_gene: TRBD2; j_gene: TRBJ2-3; abundance: .; CDR3nt: TGCGCCAGCAGCTTGACTAGCGGGGGCTTCAGCACAGATACGCAGTATTTT; CDR3aa: CASSLTSGGFSTDTQYF
v_gene: TRBV9; d_gene: .; j_gene: TRBJ2-4; abundance: .; CDR3nt: TGTGCCAGCAGCGTGGGACCAGCAGCGAGGGGGGACATTCAGTACTTC; CDR3aa: CASSVGPAARGDIQYF
v_gene: TRBV12-3/TRBV12-4; d_gene: .; j_gene: TRBJ1-5; abundance: .; CDR3nt: TGTGCCAGCAGTTTTCTTACCGGGGAGGCGAATCAGCCCCAGCATTTT; CDR3aa: CASSFLTGEANQPQHF
v_gene: TRBV5-1; d_gene: .; j_gene: TRBJ1-2; abundance: few; CDR3nt: TGCGCCAGCACCCCGGGGACGGACGCCTATGGCTACACCTTC; CDR3aa: CASTPGTDAYGYTF
v_gene: TRBV12-3/TRBV12-4; d_gene: TRBD1; j_gene: TRBJ2-2; abundance: few; CDR3nt: TGTGCCAGCAGCCCCCGGGACAGGTCCACCGGGGAGCTGTTTTTT; CDR3aa: CASSPRDRSTGELFF
v_gene: TRBV4-3; d_gene: TRBD2; j_gene: TRBJ2-1; abundance: .; CDR3nt: TGCGCCAGCAGCCAAGATCATGGGGCTAGCGGGGGCCTGAGCTCCTACAATGAGCAGTTCTTC; CDR3aa: CASSQDHGASGGLSSYNEQFF
v_gene: TRBV5-1; d_gene: .; j_gene: TRBJ2-7; abundance: .; CDR3nt: TGCGCCAGCAGCTTGGTAAGCGACTACCGCTACGAGCAGTACTTC; CDR3aa: CASSLVSDYRYEQYF
v_gene: TRBV7-9; d_gene: .; j_gene: TRBJ2-4; abundance: .; CDR3nt: TGTGCCAGCAGCTTAGACGGGTTAACAGCCAAAAACATTCAGTACTTC; CDR3aa: CASSLDGLTAKNIQYF
v_gene: TRBV7-9; d_gene: .; j_gene: TRBJ1-6; abundance: .; CDR3nt: TGTGCCAGCAGCTCCGACCATAAGAGCTCCTATAATTCACCCCTCCACTTT; CDR3aa: CASSSDHKSSYNSPLHF
v_gene: TRBV29-1; d_gene: .; j_gene: TRBJ2-1; abundance: few; CDR3nt: TGCAGCGTTGAAGTAGGACAGCGCTTGTATGAGCAGTTCTTC; CDR3aa: CSVEVGQRLYEQFF
v_gene: TRBV9; d_gene: .; j_gene: TRBJ2-3; abundance: .; CDR3nt: TGTGCCAGCAGCGTAGGAGGGTGGAGCACAGATACGCAGTATTTT; CDR3aa: CASSVGGWSTDTQYF
v_gene: TRBV20-1; d_gene: TRBD1; j_gene: TRBJ2-1; abundance: few; CDR3nt: TGCAGTGCTCTAAGACAGGGGGCGTCCTCCTACAATGAGCAGTTCTTC; CDR3aa: CSALRQGASSYNEQFF
v_gene: TRBV5-1; d_gene: TRBD2; j_gene: TRBJ2-1; abundance: .; CDR3nt: TGCGCCAGCAGCTTGGGTTTAGCGGGAGGGCCAGGGAATGAGCAGTTCTTC; CDR3aa: CASSLGLAGGPGNEQFF
v_gene: TRBV11-2; d_gene: TRBD2; j_gene: TRBJ2-5; abundance: .; CDR3nt: TGTGCCAGCAGCTTTGCTAGCGGGTCGTCGGAGACCCAGTACTTC; CDR3aa: CASSFASGSSETQYF
v_gene: TRBV5-1; d_gene: .; j_gene: TRBJ2-3; abundance: many; CDR3nt: TGCGCCAGCAGCTTGGTACAAGTCACAGATACGCAGTATTTT; CDR3aa: CASSLVQVTDTQYF
v_gene: TRBV6-5; d_gene: TRBD1; j_gene: TRBJ1-2; abundance: .; CDR3nt: TGTGCCAGCAGCTATGACCGGGACAGGGCATCTGGCTACACCTTC; CDR3aa: CASSYDRDRASGYTF
v_gene: TRBV7-3; d_gene: .; j_gene: TRBJ2-2; abundance: few; CDR3nt: TGTGCCAGCAGCTCTAACCAGGGGACCGGGGAGCTGTTTTTT; CDR3aa: CASSSNQGTGELFF
v_gene: TRBV19; d_gene: TRBD2; j_gene: TRBJ2-7; abundance: .; CDR3nt: TGTGCCAGTAGTATCAGCGGGGGAGACTACGAGCAGTACTTC; CDR3aa: CASSISGGDYEQYF
v_gene: TRBV7-3; d_gene: TRBD2; j_gene: TRBJ2-3; abundance: few; CDR3nt: TGTGCCAGCAGCTTATTCGCTAGCGGGACAGATACGCAGTATTTT; CDR3aa: CASSLFASGTDTQYF
v_gene: TRBV3-1; d_gene: .; j_gene: TRBJ2-5; abundance: .; CDR3nt: TGTGCCAGCAGCCAAACCATCCAAGAGACCCAGTACTTC; CDR3aa: CASSQTIQETQYF
v_gene: TRBV24-1; d_gene: .; j_gene: TRBJ2-2; abundance: .; CDR3nt: TGTGCCACCAGTGATATAGGTTCCGGGGAGCTGTTTTTT; CDR3aa: CATSDIGSGELFF
v_gene: TRBV12-3/TRBV12-4; d_gene: .; j_gene: TRBJ2-6; abundance: .; CDR3nt: TGTGCCAGCACCGGGGGATCTGGGGCCAACGTCCTGACTTTC; CDR3aa: CASTGGSGANVLTF
v_gene: TRBV7-9; d_gene: .; j_gene: TRBJ2-1; abundance: .; CDR3nt: TGTGCCAGCAGCCCGGTTTCGGCATCCGGCGAGCAGTTCTTC; CDR3aa: CASSPVSASGEQFF
v_gene: TRBV2; d_gene: TRBD1; j_gene: TRBJ2-5; abundance: many; CDR3nt: TGTGCCAGCAGGACCGGGACAGGAGGAGAGACCCAGTACTTC; CDR3aa: CASRTGTGGETQYF
v_gene: TRBV5-1; d_gene: .; j_gene: TRBJ2-3; abundance: many; CDR3nt: TGCGCCAGCAGCTTGTCATCGTTGGATACGCAGTATTTT; CDR3aa: CASSLSSLDTQYF
v_gene: TRBV4-2; d_gene: .; j_gene: TRBJ1-6; abundance: .; CDR3nt: TGTGCCAGCAGCCAGCCGACGGATAATTCACCCCTCCACTTT; CDR3aa: CASSQPTDNSPLHF
v_gene: TRBV15; d_gene: .; j_gene: TRBJ2-7; abundance: .; CDR3nt: TGTGCCACCAGCAGAGATTGGGAGGACCACTACGAGCAGTACTTC; CDR3aa: CATSRDWEDHYEQYF
v_gene: TRBV6-5; d_gene: TRBD1; j_gene: TRBJ1-3; abundance: few; CDR3nt: TGTGCCAGCAGATGGACAGGGGACGGAAACACCATATATTTT; CDR3aa: CASRWTGDGNTIYF
v_gene: TRBV5-1; d_gene: .; j_gene: TRBJ2-3; abundance: many; CDR3nt: TGCGCCAGCAGCTTCGACAGCACAGATACGCAGTATTTT; CDR3aa: CASSFDSTDTQYF
v_gene: TRBV5-6; d_gene: TRBD1; j_gene: TRBJ2-2; abundance: many; CDR3nt: TGTGCCAGCAGCTTTCGTAGGGACAGCCGAGGCGGGGAGCTGTTTTTT; CDR3aa: CASSFRRDSRGGELFF
v_gene: TRBV10-3; d_gene: TRBD2; j_gene: TRBJ2-1; abundance: .; CDR3nt: TGTGCCATCAGTGAGAGGGTTAGCGGGAATGAGCAGTTCTTC; CDR3aa: CAISERVSGNEQFF
v_gene: TRBV4-1; d_gene: TRBD1; j_gene: TRBJ2-5; abundance: .; CDR3nt: TGCGCCAGCAGCCAAGCCGGGGATTCAGGGGGAGACGAGACCCAGTACTTC; CDR3aa: CASSQAGDSGGDETQYF
v_gene: TRBV7-3; d_gene: .; j_gene: TRBJ2-1; abundance: few; CDR3nt: TGTGCCAGCAGCTTAAGGGGGCCCTCCTACAATGAGCAGTTCTTC; CDR3aa: CASSLRGPSYNEQFF
v_gene: TRBV18; d_gene: .; j_gene: TRBJ1-5; abundance: .; CDR3nt: TGTGCCAGCTCACCAATAAGGACACCGGATCAGCCCCAGCATTTT; CDR3aa: CASSPIRTPDQPQHF
v_gene: TRBV12-3/TRBV12-4; d_gene: .; j_gene: TRBJ2-1; abundance: many; CDR3nt: TGTGCCAGCAGTCTATCGGGGGCAGGGAATGAGCAGTTCTTC; CDR3aa: CASSLSGAGNEQFF
v_gene: TRBV15; d_gene: .; j_gene: TRBJ2-1; abundance: few; CDR3nt: TGTGCCACCAGCAGATCCCGGGGCGGATACTCCTACAATGAGCAGTTCTTC; CDR3aa: CATSRSRGGYSYNEQFF
v_gene: TRBV5-5; d_gene: .; j_gene: TRBJ2-1; abundance: many; CDR3nt: TGTGCCAGCAGCTTGCAGGTCACGAGCTCCTACAATGAGCAGTTCTTC; CDR3aa: CASSLQVTSSYNEQFF
v_gene: TRBV6-1; d_gene: .; j_gene: TRBJ2-7; abundance: .; CDR3nt: TGTGCCAGCAAAACTACAGGGTACGAGCAGTACTTC; CDR3aa: CASKTTGYEQYF
v_gene: TRBV7-6; d_gene: .; j_gene: TRBJ2-2; abundance: many; CDR3nt: TGTGCCAGCAGCCCAGGGTCGGGGACGAACACCGGGGAGCTGTTTTTT; CDR3aa: CASSPGSGTNTGELFF
v_gene: TRBV5-1; d_gene: .; j_gene: TRBJ1-6; abundance: many; CDR3nt: TGCGCCAGCAGCTTGGTGGCAGGCAACGGTAATTCACCCCTCCACTTT; CDR3aa: CASSLVAGNGNSPLHF